This T cell receptor beta chain was captured by sequencing in a study of blood T cell dynamics during melanoma immunotherapy. Notes on the study in general: Disease-control patients' PBMC repertoires became either more clonal or more diverse at W3.

Every bulk PBMC sample received the same 350 ng of DNA. The protocol was immunoSEQ multiplex PCR, while the TCRdb copy is restricted to in-frame clones and leaves out a portion. Of some 15,000 clones listed, more than 85% were seen once; the top ten hold less than 2%. Time point of the sample: pre-treatment baseline. Blood was drawn before treatment and at week 3 after checkpoint blockade. V was pared by 2 bases and J by 7 bases, with 6 bases between. The V gene's germline CDR1 is MDHEN and CDR2 SYDVKM. This CDR3 comprises 12 residues. Details on this clone: Its specificity is not known.

The V gene is TRBV28, the J gene TRBJ1-5; D call uncertain. This sequence was found in a human donor with melanoma. Sequenced here: blood, sampled from a patient treated with checkpoint blockade. The CDR3 loop reads CASSLSHQPQHF. The CDR3 DNA sequence: TGTGCCAGCAGTTTAAGCCACCAGCCCCAGCATTTT.